These 19 T cell receptor beta chains came from one sample sequenced in a study of T-cell reconstitution after alpha-beta-depleted transplantation in children. This sample's TCRbeta library carried unique molecular identifier barcodes. TCRdb processed the PCR reads anew with MiXCR; each CDR3 protein has one entry. The table has hundreds of thousands of distinct CDR3 sequences, around 15% seen once. Sequencing used PBMCs, mostly from graft donor cells, obtained 360 days after TCRalphabeta/CD19-depleted stem cell transplant. The receptors derive from a boy less than two years old who had a stem cell transplant for Wiskott-Aldrich syndrome, so the T cells may come from the graft donor.

This clonotype was seen only a few times. V and J are TRBV20-1 and TRBJ2-7; D not certain. The CDR3 sequence is 14 residues long. V was cut by 3 bases and J by 2 bases, with 14 bases left in between. Germline V gene sequence: CDR1 DFQATT, CDR2 SNEGSKA (reference sequence). The CDR3 region is CSASIGKRPYEQYF. The CDR3, as DNA: TGCAGTGCTAGCATCGGAAAAAGACCCTACGAGCAGTACTTC.

This sequence joins TRBV6-5 and TRBJ2-2, with D possibly matching TRBD2 (5 bases). The V gene lost 0 bases and the J gene lost 0 bases, with 11 bases spanning the gap. The CDR3 is made up of 17 amino acids. The germline gives CDR1 MNHEY, CDR2 SVGAGI. CDR3 in DNA: TGTGCCAGCAGTTACTCGCGGCGGGCAGCGAACACCGGGGAGCTGTTTTTT. Residues: CASSYSRRAANTGELFF.

The V call is TRBV21-1, the J call TRBJ2-3. TRBV21-1 is listed as a pseudogene. CDR3 size: 16 residues. The CDR3 sequence: CASSKAGISSTDTQYF. In nucleotides, the CDR3 is TGTGCCAGCAGCAAAGCAGGAATCTCTAGCACAGATACGCAGTATTTT.

The chain carries TRBV7-9 and TRBJ2-3, with 11 bases identical to TRBD2. V was clipped by 10 bases and J by 1 base; unmatched bases: 4. The CDR3 consists of 14 residues. Germline lookup yields CDR1 SEHNR and CDR2 FQNEAQ (reference sequence). DNA of the CDR3: TGTGCCATCCAACTAGCGGGGGGCACAGATACGCAGTATTTT. Its translation: CAIQLAGGTDTQYF.

This clonotype was detected a few times. The V gene is TRBV6-2 or TRBV6-3, the J gene TRBJ2-3, with D possibly being TRBD2 (6 bases). Trimming shortened V by 6 bases and J by 3 bases, and 16 bases separated the two germline ends. Germline values: CDR1 MNHEY, CDR2 SVGEGT. CDR3 length: 15 amino acids. The CDR3 is CASSPRLGGTDTQYF. Here the CDR3 DNA reads TGTGCCAGCAGCCCCCGTCTAGGAGGGACAGATACGCAGTATTTT.

This clonotype was seen a handful of times. The chain carries TRBV7-2 and TRBJ2-1; 13 bases line up with TRBD2. The CDR3 contains 17 residues. CDR1 SGHTA and CDR2 FQGNSA come from the germline V gene. J lost 7 bases, V lost 5 bases, and 11 bases had no gene match. Here the CDR3 DNA reads TGTGCCAGCAGCCTCAAGGTCCGGACTAGCGGGAGTAATGAGCAGTTCTTC. This translates into CASSLKVRTSGSNEQFF.

The genes are TRBV7-9 and TRBJ2-1; unclear D gene. Trimming stripped 0 bases from V and 9 bases from J, with 6 bases between. CDR1 SEHNR and CDR2 FQNEAQ come from the germline V gene (reference sequence). The CDR3 consists of 12 residues. CDR3 loop: CASSLASSEQFF. The CDR3 nucleotides read TGTGCCAGCAGCTTAGCTAGCAGTGAGCAGTTCTTC.

This clonotype was counted only a few times. The chain combines TRBV13 with TRBJ2-3; 11 nucleotides agree with TRBD2. Unmatched junction bases numbered 8, after V lost 5 bases and J lost 7 bases. CDR1 and CDR2 (germline): PRHDT, FYEKMQ (reference sequence). This CDR3 region has 15 residues. This CDR3 is CASSAIAGGPNTQYF. Here the CDR3 DNA reads TGTGCCAGCAGCGCAATAGCGGGGGGGCCTAATACGCAGTATTTT.

The rearrangement joins TRBV11-2 to TRBJ2-1; D not certain. The CDR3 covers 12 residues. V was clipped by 0 bases and J by 12 bases, with 9 bases between them. Germline loops: CDR1 SGHAT, CDR2 FQNNGV. The CDR3 bases are TGTGCCAGCAGCTTAGATAGCCAAGGGCAGTTCTTC. Translating it yields CASSLDSQGQFF. Full variable domain (outside the CDR3, taken from reference TRBV11-2 and TRBJ2-1): EAGVAQSPRYKIIEKRQSVAFWCNPISGHATLYWYQQILGQGPKLLIQFQNNGVVDDSQLPKDRFSAERLKGVDSTLKIQPAKLEDSAVYLCASSLDSQGQFFGPGTRLTVL.

This clonotype was detected a few times. V gene TRBV12-3 or TRBV12-4 combines with J gene TRBJ1-5; the D is unclear. The CDR3 runs to 13 residues. The ends were cut back, 6 bases at V and 9 bases at J, with 15 bases in the middle. The CDR3 coding sequence is TGTGCCAGCAGCGCCCGTCTCGGAGGGCCCCAGCATTTT. This codes for CASSARLGGPQHF.

This clonotype has a handful of counts. V and J are TRBV20-1 and TRBJ2-3, with 8 bases matching TRBD2. Looked up from germline, CDR1 is DFQATT and CDR2 is SNEGSKA (reference sequence). V lost 0 bases and J lost 4; bases outside the gene matches: 6. The CDR3 runs 15 residues. CDR3 residues: CSARDLRRGADTQYF. The CDR3 DNA reads as TGCAGTGCTAGAGATTTAAGGCGGGGGGCAGATACGCAGTATTTT.

The table lists this clonotype with many counts. The chain has TRBV12-3 or TRBV12-4 and TRBJ2-1; possible D gene TRBD2, 6 bases. The CDR3 length is 14 residues. V gave up 6 bases and J gave up 3 bases, with 12 bases separating them. CDR3 region: CASRAPGVYNEQFF. The CDR3 bases are TGTGCCAGCAGGGCGCCGGGAGTCTACAATGAGCAGTTCTTC.

The chain is built from TRBV20-1 and TRBJ2-7; TRBD1 aligns across 8 bases. This CDR3 contains 15 residues. The ends lost 2 bases at V and 2 bases at J; junction bases unmatched: 8. Germline V gene data show CDR1 as DFQATT and CDR2 as SNEGSKA (reference sequence). CDR3 DNA sequence: TGCAGTGCTAGATACGACAGGGGATTGACCTACGAGCAGTACTTC. Protein product: CSARYDRGLTYEQYF.

The chain has TRBV7-9 and TRBJ1-2; D unclear. Germline lookup yields CDR1 SEHNR and CDR2 FQNEAQ (reference sequence). The CDR3 is 13 amino acids. V was cut by 5 bases and J by 6 bases, with 13 bases left in between. The CDR3 coding sequence is TGTGCCAGCAGCATAGGGTTAGCGGATGGCTACACCTTC. Encoded protein: CASSIGLADGYTF.

This clonotype was observed a handful of times. CDR3 protein: CASSQGEGLNEQFF. CDR3 in DNA: TGCGCCAGCAGCCAAGGGGAGGGTCTGAATGAGCAGTTCTTC. The chain is built from TRBV4-1 and TRBJ2-1; 7 positions match TRBD2. This CDR3 is 14 amino acids long. CDR1 and CDR2 from the germline V gene are MGHRA and YSYEKL. Trimming cost V 1 base and J 7 bases; bases outside gene matches: 4.

The chain recombines TRBV13 with TRBJ2-1, with 8 nucleotides matching TRBD2. Germline values: CDR1 PRHDT, CDR2 FYEKMQ (reference sequence). The CDR3 runs to 12 residues. Trimming cost V 5 bases and J 14 bases; bases outside gene matches: 8. CDR3 region: CASSKTGTREFF. The CDR3 DNA is TGTGCCAGCAGCAAAACCGGGACTAGGGAGTTCTTC.

CDR3 coding DNA: TGCAGCGTTGAGAGGGACAGCCCAGACGGGGTTGGGGCCAACGTCCTGACTTTC. Its translation is CSVERDSPDGVGANVLTF. The gene calls are TRBV29-1 and TRBJ2-6; 7 nucleotides align to TRBD1. From germline, CDR1 is SQVTM and CDR2 ANQGSEA. The CDR3 totals 18 residues. V lost 3 bases to trimming and J lost 3 bases; unmatched junction nucleotides: 14.

J is TRBJ1-3 and V is TRBV28; D not resolved. Trimming took 3 bases from V and 1 from J, leaving 10 bases between them. The CDR3 totals 15 residues. The germline CDR1 and CDR2 sequences are MDHEN and SYDVKM. The CDR3 protein is CASSFYPLSGNTIYF. For the CDR3, the DNA is TGTGCCAGCAGTTTTTACCCTTTGTCTGGAAACACCATATATTTT.

The CDR3 loop is CAISRGVYNEQFF. The CDR3 nucleotides read TGTGCCATCAGCCGGGGGGTTTACAATGAGCAGTTCTTC. The V and J genes are TRBV10-3 and TRBJ2-1, with 7 bases identical to TRBD2. Trimming took 6 bases from V and 4 from J; bases not matched to a gene: 3. Germline CDR1 reads ENHRY; CDR2 reads SYGVKD. The CDR3 contains 13 residues.